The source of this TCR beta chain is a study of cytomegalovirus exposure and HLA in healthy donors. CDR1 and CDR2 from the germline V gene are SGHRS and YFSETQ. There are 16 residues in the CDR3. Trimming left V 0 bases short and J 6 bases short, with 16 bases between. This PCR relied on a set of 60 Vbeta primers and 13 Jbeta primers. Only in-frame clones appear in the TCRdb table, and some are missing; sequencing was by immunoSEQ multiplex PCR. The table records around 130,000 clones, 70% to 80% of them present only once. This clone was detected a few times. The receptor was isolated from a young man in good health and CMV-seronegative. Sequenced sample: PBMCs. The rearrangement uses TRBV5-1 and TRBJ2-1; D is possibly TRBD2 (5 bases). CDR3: CASSLAPGSLGNEQFF. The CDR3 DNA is TGCGCCAGCAGCTTGGCCCCGGGATCACTAGGCAATGAGCAGTTCTTC.